These 17 T cell receptor beta chains came from one sample sequenced in a study of HIV-infected patients and healthy controls. Follow-up blood was drawn about 14 weeks, roughly three months, after antiretroviral therapy began. All unsorted peripheral T cells were captured because whole blood was used without fractionation. Reverse transcription used around 540 ng RNA and constant-region primers for alpha and beta. Separate chain-specific third strand synthesis with multiplexing indices produced the alpha and beta libraries. TCRdb itself ran the 5' RACE reads through MiXCR, one entry per CDR3 protein. Of some 7,400 distinct CDR3 sequences in the sample, over 6.5% are singletons; the top ten hold over 20%. The sequences come from blood, collected during antiretroviral therapy. These receptors originate from an adult with HIV infection.

This clonotype was picked up many times. Because the library targeted alpha chains, this beta chain is an off-target read whose size means little. The chain couples TRBV6-5 to TRBJ2-4; 9 bases are shared with TRBD2. The CDR3 contains 18 residues. The trim removed 5 bases at V and 0 bases at J, leaving 11 bases unmatched. From germline, CDR1 is MNHEY and CDR2 SVGAGI. The CDR3 region has the DNA TGTGCCAGCAGTAATCTAGCGGGGACCACCTCAGCCAAAAACATTCAGTACTTC. Residues: CASSNLAGTTSAKNIQYF.

This clonotype was counted at least ten times. With the library built for alpha chains, this beta chain is off target and its frequency is not meaningful. The chain links TRBV7-9 to TRBJ1-5; D is ambiguous. The V and J ends lost 5 bases and 3 bases respectively, with 11 bases between them. The CDR3 loop spans 14 amino acids. Germline lookup yields CDR1 SEHNR and CDR2 FQNEAQ (reference sequence). Written as DNA, the CDR3 is TGTGCCAGCAGCCTCAGTAGCGACAATCAGCCCCAGCATTTT. Translation gives CASSLSSDNQPQHF.

This clonotype has a count of ten or more. This beta chain slipped into a library made for alpha chains as a stray read, so its size is not meaningful. CDR3 DNA sequence: TGCGCCAGCAGGCCCTCCTACAATGAGCAGTTCTTC. Translated: CASRPSYNEQFF. The chain links TRBV5-1 to TRBJ2-1; no firm D call. This CDR3 is built from 12 residues. Trimming stripped 5 bases from V and 0 bases from J, with 3 bases between. CDR1 and CDR2 from the germline V gene are SGHRS and YFSETQ. Together with reference TRBV5-1 and TRBJ2-1, the CDR3 gives the full variable domain: KAGVTQTPRYLIKTRGQQVTLSCSPISGHRSVSWYQQTPGQGLQFLFEYFSETQRNKGNFPGRFSGRQFSNSRSEMNVSTLELGDSALYLCASRPSYNEQFFGPGTRLTVL.

This clonotype is classed as medium-sized (0.01 to 0.1%). Because this beta chain is a stray read in a library intended to capture alpha chains, its abundance should not be given much weight. The chain links TRBV6-1 to TRBJ2-7, with TRBD1 matching 8 bases. V trimming: 5 bases; J trimming: 3 bases; junction bases outside the gene matches: 6. The germline V gene has CDR1 MNHNS and CDR2 SASEGT. CDR3 length: 14 amino acids. The CDR3 region has the DNA TGTGCCAGCAGTTGGGACAGGCCCGGCTACGAGCAGTACTTC. Protein: CASSWDRPGYEQYF.

This clonotype is labeled medium-sized. Found in a library prepared for alpha chains, this beta chain is an off-target read, and its abundance has little meaning. The rearrangement joins TRBV5-1 to TRBJ2-7; D may be TRBD1 or TRBD2 (6 bases each). The V gene lost 1 base and the J gene lost 1 base, with 15 bases spanning the gap. Germline V gives CDR1 SGHRS, CDR2 YFSETQ. The CDR3 has 16 residues. The CDR3: CASSLKAQGGSYEQYF. DNA for the CDR3: TGCGCCAGCAGCTTGAAGGCCCAAGGGGGGTCCTACGAGCAGTACTTC.

This clonotype was seen ten or more times. For a library built for alpha chains, this beta chain is a stray read; little rests on its size. The rearrangement uses TRBV28 and TRBJ2-3; 16 nucleotides align to TRBD2. Germline loops: CDR1 MDHEN, CDR2 SYDVKM. This CDR3 is 19 amino acids long. V lost 4 bases and J lost 3; bases outside the gene matches: 10. The CDR3 loop reads CASSSGTSGRALLTDTQYF. The CDR3 coding sequence is TGTGCCAGCAGTTCCGGGACTAGCGGGAGGGCCTTATTAACAGATACGCAGTATTTT. Looking up the rest from reference TRBV28 and TRBJ2-3 gives the full variable domain: DVKVTQSSRYLVKRTGEKVFLECVQDMDHENMFWYRQDPGLGLRLIYFSYDVKMKEKGDIPEGYSVSREKKERFSLILESASTNQTSMYLCASSSGTSGRALLTDTQYFGPGTRLTVL.

This clonotype showed up many times. A library made for alpha chains picked up this beta chain off target, so its size means little. This chain links TRBV3-1 with TRBJ2-4, with 10 bases fitting TRBD1. With V trimmed by 2 bases and J by 0 bases, 4 bases remained unmatched. The CDR3 covers 17 residues. Germline CDR1 reads LGHDT; CDR2 reads YNNKEL (reference sequence). The CDR3 DNA follows: TGTGCCAGCAGCCAATCAAGGACAGGGGGAGCCAAAAACATTCAGTACTTC. This encodes CASSQSRTGGAKNIQYF.

This clonotype is labeled as medium-sized. A library made for alpha chains picked up this beta chain off target, so its size means little. The chain joins TRBV9 to TRBJ2-1; D is ambiguous. With 0 bases removed from V and 3 bases from J, the gap between germline ends came to 7 bases. This CDR3 comprises 14 residues. The germline V gene encodes CDR1 SGDLS and CDR2 YYNGEE. The CDR3 loop reads CASSVALNYNEQFF. Written as DNA, the CDR3 is TGTGCCAGCAGCGTAGCTCTAAACTACAATGAGCAGTTCTTC.

The sample holds a few counts of this clonotype. Within a library made for alpha chains, this beta chain is off target, and its count is uninformative. This sequence joins TRBV25-1 and TRBJ1-2; unclear D gene. Germline V gene lookup returns CDR1 MGHDK and CDR2 SYGVNS. This CDR3 region has 14 residues. V was pared by 1 base and J by 8 bases, with 14 bases between. The DNA for the CDR3 is TGTGCCAGCAGTGAATTAGGAGGGCTGTACGGCTACACCTTC. Its translation is CASSELGGLYGYTF.

This clonotype was observed at least ten times. For a library built for alpha chains, this beta chain is a stray read; little rests on its size. DNA for the CDR3: TGTGCCAGCAGCCAAGGTAGGACGAGCTCCTACGAGCAGTACTTC. It specifies CASSQGRTSSYEQYF. The chain recombines TRBV3-1 with TRBJ2-7, with unresolved D. CDR1 LGHDT and CDR2 YNNKEL come from the germline V gene (reference sequence). Trimming removed 1 base from V and 0 bases from J, with 10 bases in between. The CDR3 is 15 residues long.

This clonotype was detected ten times or more. A library made for alpha chains picked up this beta chain off target, so its size means little. V and J are TRBV7-6 and TRBJ2-1, with a weak D call TRBD2 (6 bases). This CDR3 is 15 amino acids long. The V gene lost 5 bases and the J gene lost 8 bases, with 19 bases spanning the gap. Germline V gives CDR1 SGHVS, CDR2 FNYEAQ. CDR3 loop: CASSRDRERPDEQFF. DNA of the CDR3: TGTGCCAGCAGCCGCGACCGGGAGAGACCCGATGAGCAGTTCTTC. Supplemented by reference TRBV7-6 and TRBJ2-1, the full variable domain reads GAGVSQSPRYKVTKRGQDVALRCDPISGHVSLYWYRQALGQGPEFLTYFNYEAQQDKSGLPNDRFSAERPEGSISTLTIQRTEQRDSAMYRCASSRDRERPDEQFFGPGTRLTVL.

This clonotype was recorded many times. This beta chain is an off-target read within a library intended for alpha chains, so its frequency means little. The chain is built from TRBV21-1 and TRBJ2-5; no DNA check was done on the table's D call, TRBD2. TRBV21-1 is annotated as a pseudogene. This CDR3 comprises 15 residues. The CDR3 is CASSKLAAPQETQYF. CDR3 coding DNA: TGTGCCAGCAGCAAACTAGCGGCACCCCAAGAGACCCAGTACTTC.

This clonotype qualifies as medium-sized. This beta chain is an off-target read within a library intended for alpha chains, so its frequency means little. The CDR3 DNA follows: TGTGCCAGCAGCTCGGTGACTAGCGACGTCGGGGAGCTGTTTTTT. Amino acid sequence: CASSSVTSDVGELFF. The chain uses TRBV5-4 and TRBJ2-2; 8 nucleotides line up with TRBD2. V shed 3 bases, J shed 7 bases, and the junction held 8 bases outside the gene matches. The CDR3 totals 15 residues. Germline values: CDR1 SGHNT, CDR2 YYREEE (reference sequence).

In its sample, this clonotype was seen many times. The library was designed around alpha chains, so this beta chain is a stray read whose abundance carries little weight. This chain joins TRBV20-1 and TRBJ2-1; D may be TRBD2 (6 bases). CDR3 length: 13 residues. Trimming pared 7 bases from V and 3 bases from J, leaving 13 bases between. Germline values: CDR1 DFQATT, CDR2 SNEGSKA (reference sequence). The CDR3 protein is CSVKAEGYNEQFF. CDR3 nucleotides: TGCAGTGTTAAAGCGGAGGGCTACAATGAGCAGTTCTTC.

This clonotype was observed at least ten times. Since the library was made to target alpha chains, this beta chain is a stray read and its abundance is not meaningful. In nucleotides, the CDR3 is TGTGCCAGCAGTGAATTAAAGAATCTGAACACTGAAGCTTTCTTT. Residues: CASSELKNLNTEAFF. The rearrangement uses TRBV25-1 and TRBJ1-1; D is unclear. Germline assignment: CDR1 MGHDK and CDR2 SYGVNS. The CDR3 is made up of 15 amino acids. Trimming removed 1 base from V and 0 bases from J, with 9 bases in between.

This clonotype is judged medium-sized (0.01 to 0.1%). Found in a library prepared for alpha chains, this beta chain is an off-target read, and its abundance has little meaning. This CDR3 reads CASSLELADNEQFF. DNA of the CDR3: TGTGCCAGCAGCTTAGAACTAGCGGACAATGAGCAGTTCTTC. The V call is TRBV7-2, the J call TRBJ2-1, with 8 bases fitting TRBD2. Germline values: CDR1 SGHTA, CDR2 FQGNSA. CDR3 length equals 14 residues. The J segment lost 5 bases and the V segment lost 1 base, leaving 1 base of the junction unmatched.

This clonotype was seen repeatedly, ten times or more. Because the library targeted alpha chains, this beta chain is an off-target read whose size means little. The V gene is TRBV6-2 or TRBV6-3, the J gene TRBJ1-1; perhaps TRBD1 as D (5 bases). Germline CDR1 reads MNHEY; CDR2 reads SVGEGT. CDR3 length: 14 amino acids. V dropped 6 bases and J dropped 3 bases, with 14 bases sitting between them. The CDR3 loop is CASSATDSYTEAFF. In DNA form, the CDR3 reads TGTGCCAGCAGCGCAACCGACAGTTACACTGAAGCTTTCTTT.